These T cell receptor beta chains were read from a single sample in a study of blood T cell repertoires in COVID-19. Clones were sequenced by immunoSEQ multiplex PCR, and TCRdb holds only the in-frame ones, with some missing. The sample holds 190,000 or so clones, 70% to 85% seen once. Material: peripheral blood. These TCRs come from a human donor with acute or convalescent COVID-19. The donor label of this sample is uncertain. Each CDR3 is given with its conserved first and last residue. Size is stated for part of the rows, as once, few or many counts, or as a class when the clone is expanded.

>.|TRBV7-2|TRBJ2-5
CASSQTMGQSETQYF
>.|TRBV7-2|TRBJ2-1
CASSLVGSDSGQFF
>few|TRBV19|TRBJ2-1
CASSSGDSITYNEQFF
>.|TRBV5-1|TRBJ1-5
CASSFGTGNNQPQHF
>.|TRBV5-1|TRBJ1-2
CASSPREGANYGYTF
>.|TRBV18|TRBJ1-3
CASSPPSLVGVAGLGNTIYF
>.|TRBV4-2|TRBJ2-7
CASSQDVQGSYEQYF
>.|TRBV6-5|TRBJ2-2
CASAMTGNTGELFF
>.|TRBV7-6|TRBJ2-5
CASSLQREKLETQYF
>few|TRBV30|TRBJ2-2
CAWSLANTGELFF
>once|TRBV6-6|TRBJ2-7
CASSYTESSYEQYF
>few|TRBV11-2|TRBJ2-2
CASSLRQGLAGVNTGELFF
>.|TRBV12-3/TRBV12-4|TRBJ1-2
CASSRGTVNGYTF
>.|TRBV6-5|TRBJ1-4
CASSQRGEKLFF
>.|TRBV3-1/TRBV3-2|TRBJ1-1
CASSQQGNTEAFF
>few|TRBV7-2|TRBJ2-3
CASSLEAGGTDTQYF
>few|TRBV4-1|TRBJ1-1
CASSGTGTLNTEAFF
>.|TRBV3-1/TRBV3-2|TRBJ2-7
CASSPQGLGEQYF
>.|TRBV25-1|TRBJ1-5
CASSEPGNQPQHF
>.|TRBV6-6|TRBJ1-2
CASSLTYARVENYGYTF
>.|TRBV2|TRBJ2-2
CASSLGEGPTGELFF
>.|TRBV6-2/TRBV6-3|TRBJ2-1
CASSPHGAGWDEQFF
>.|TRBV11-2|TRBJ1-5
CASSFGTGSNQPQHF
>few|TRBV14|TRBJ2-7
CASRYGGSVEQYF
>.|TRBV27|TRBJ1-1
CASSLATGGYPTEAFF
>.|TRBV7-2|TRBJ1-1
CASSSIWLNTEAFF
>.|TRBV21-1|TRBJ2-3
CASSPRTGKDTQYF
>.|TRBV24-1|TRBJ2-5
CATSKGAGGLEETQYF
>once|TRBV10-3|TRBJ1-3
CAAWAGISGNTIYF
>.|TRBV3-1/TRBV3-2|TRBJ2-1
CASSPGLGVLLNEQFF
>.|TRBV12-3/TRBV12-4|TRBJ1-5
CASKAGNQPQHF
>.|TRBV27|TRBJ2-1
CASSSLAGVGREQFF
>.|TRBV29-1|TRBJ2-3
CSVGNRGGTDTQYF
>.|TRBV7-6|TRBJ2-7
CASSPSTGQGSLEQYF